The 9 T cell receptor beta chains in this list originate from one sample, sequenced in a study of blood T cell repertoires in COVID-19. Assay: immunoSEQ multiplex PCR; the TCRdb copy retains only in-frame clones and omits some. The table lists about 48,000 clones, around 86% of them singletons. Sequenced material: peripheral blood. These receptors came from a woman older than 75 with acute or convalescent COVID-19.

This chain connects TRBV13 to TRBJ1-1; no firm D call. Per germline, CDR1 PRHDT and CDR2 FYEKMQ (reference sequence). The germline V and J ends were trimmed by 5 bases and 1 base, with 14 bases remaining between them. The CDR3 is made up of 15 amino acids. The CDR3 DNA sequence: TGTGCCAGCAGCCCCCGTGGGTTAGCGAACACTGAAGCTTTCTTT. Amino acid sequence: CASSPRGLANTEAFF.

The V and J genes are TRBV6-5 and TRBJ1-5, with 7 positions matching TRBD1. J lost 4 bases, V lost 6 bases, and 6 bases had no gene match. This CDR3 spans 14 amino acids. Germline-derived CDR1 and CDR2 are MNHEY and SVGAGI. The CDR3 DNA is TGTGCCAGCAGCGGGGCGGGACAGAATCAGCCCCAGCATTTT. Translating it yields CASSGAGQNQPQHF.

This CDR3 is CASSLTGGGYNEQFF. The CDR3 bases are TGTGCCAGCAGTTTGACAGGGGGCGGTTACAATGAGCAGTTCTTC. The chain uses TRBV27 and TRBJ2-1; 10 bases match TRBD1. CDR3 length: 15 amino acids. V gave up 3 bases and J gave up 4 bases; unmatched junction bases: 3. In germline, CDR1 is MNHEY, CDR2 SMNVEV (reference sequence).

V gene TRBV4-2 combines with J gene TRBJ1-1; 9 nucleotides match TRBD1. Germline-derived CDR1 and CDR2 are LGHNA and YNFKEQ. Trimming removed 1 base from V and 0 bases from J; junction bases left unmatched: 9. The CDR3 consists of 18 residues. DNA of the CDR3: TGTGCCAGCAGCCAAGTAGGGTACAGGGGGCGAGTGAACACTGAAGCTTTCTTT. Its protein is CASSQVGYRGRVNTEAFF.

The rearrangement joins TRBV5-1 to TRBJ1-1, with D possibly matching TRBD1 (5 bases). With 6 bases removed from V and 4 bases from J, the gap between germline ends came to 13 bases. There are 13 residues in the CDR3. Germline loops: CDR1 SGHRS, CDR2 YFSETQ. CDR3 in DNA: TGCGCCAGCACCGAAGGAGGGGCCACTGAAGCTTTCTTT. Its translation is CASTEGGATEAFF.

V and J are TRBV5-4 and TRBJ1-2; D possibly corresponds to TRBD1 (6 bases). The CDR3 contains 13 residues. Germline-derived CDR1 and CDR2 are SGHNT and YYREEE (reference sequence). V gave up 6 bases and J gave up 6 bases, with 15 bases separating them. This CDR3 is CASNLRGINGYTF. DNA for the CDR3: TGTGCCAGCAACTTAAGGGGGATCAATGGCTACACCTTC.

This clone appeared a few times. The V and J genes are TRBV28 and TRBJ1-2, with unresolved D. CDR3 length: 13 residues. The V end was cut by 2 bases, the J end by 1 base, with 5 bases between. CDR1 is MDHEN and CDR2 is SYDVKM in the germline V gene. CDR3 residues: CASSLPFNYGYTF. The CDR3 coding sequence is TGTGCCAGCAGTTTACCCTTTAACTATGGCTACACCTTC.

This sequence joins TRBV5-1 and TRBJ1-4; D is unresolved. V lost 0 bases to trimming and J lost 3 bases, with 6 bases between them. The CDR3 is 14 residues long. Germline CDR1 is SGHRS and CDR2 is YFSETQ. Here the CDR3 reads CASSLERANEKLFF. Written as DNA, the CDR3 is TGCGCCAGCAGCTTGGAACGGGCTAATGAAAAACTGTTTTTT.

The table lists this clone with a count of one. This chain uses TRBV5-1 with TRBJ2-6; 13 positions match TRBD2. Germline-derived CDR1 and CDR2 are SGHRS and YFSETQ. The CDR3 contains 18 residues. V dropped 4 bases and J dropped 4; count of bases not matched to a gene: 8. CDR3 in amino acids: CASSGTSGGASGANVLTF. The CDR3 DNA is TGCGCCAGCAGCGGAACTAGCGGGGGGGCGTCAGGGGCCAACGTCCTGACTTTC. The full variable domain, in which reference TRBV5-1 and TRBJ2-6 provide the parts outside the CDR3, is KAGVTQTPRYLIKTRGQQVTLSCSPISGHRSVSWYQQTPGQGLQFLFEYFSETQRNKGNFPGRFSGRQFSNSRSEMNVSTLELGDSALYLCASSGTSGGASGANVLTFGAGSRLTVL.